A selection of T cell receptor beta chains follows, all from one sample in a study of T cell repertoires in cytomegalovirus infection. For these receptors, no antigen is known. Via MiXCR, TCRdb re-called the reads, giving one row per CDR3 protein. The sample carries about 740,000 distinct CDR3 sequences, around a third recorded once. The sample was cultured PBMCs, taken from culture after CMV antigen stimulation. These receptors came from a human donor in good health (CMV status not recorded). Some clones in this sample may be carry-over from other donors' samples. CDR3s include the opening cysteine and the closing phenylalanine or tryptophan. The D gene is left open where the match is weak. Some rows have no size entry. The others give once, few or many, or a class for an expanded clone.

>NA|TRBV28|TRBD1|TRBJ1-1
TGTGCCAGCAGTCTCGGACAGGGAAGGCCTGAAGCTTTCTTT
CASSLGQGRPEAFF
>few|TRBV7-2|TRBD1|TRBJ1-5
TGTGCCAGCAGCTATGACAGGGGGGGCTATCAGCCCCAGCATTTT
CASSYDRGGYQPQHF
>NA|TRBV25-1|NA|TRBJ1-1
TGTGCCAGCAGTGATCCATGGGGGAACACTGAAGCTTTCTTT
CASSDPWGNTEAFF
>NA|TRBV7-9|TRBD2|TRBJ2-7
TGTGCCAGCAGCCCCCAGGGACTAGCGGGACTCGAGCAGTACTTC
CASSPQGLAGLEQYF
>NA|TRBV12-3/TRBV12-4|TRBD2|TRBJ2-3
TGTGCCAGCAGTTTAGGGGGACTAGCGGTCACAGATACGCAGTATTTT
CASSLGGLAVTDTQYF
>NA|TRBV20-1|NA|TRBJ2-1
TGCAGTGCTAGCCCCACTGACCGTGAGCAGTTCTTC
CSASPTDREQFF
>few|TRBV20-1|TRBD2|TRBJ2-3
TGCAGTGCTCCCAGGAGCGGGGCCGATACGCAGTATTTT
CSAPRSGADTQYF
>NA|TRBV20-1|NA|TRBJ1-6
TGCAGTGCTAGGAGGACAGTTCTCGATTCACCCCTCCACTTT
CSARRTVLDSPLHF
>few|TRBV6-5|NA|TRBJ2-3
TGTGCCAGCCTCGCCGGGGGCATAGGTGGGCAGTATTTT
CASLAGGIGGQYF
>NA|TRBV19|NA|TRBJ1-6
TGTGCCAGTAGTATCGGCATAAGGTCACCCCTCCACTTT
CASSIGIRSPLHF
>NA|TRBV4-1|TRBD1|TRBJ1-6
TGCGCCAGCAGCCAAGCTCGGGACAGGGGATCACCCCTCCACTTT
CASSQARDRGSPLHF